The 14 T cell receptor beta chains below were found in one sample sequenced in a study of technical replicates of blood from a few donors (dated by TCRdb to 2017 to 2019). The library was made by the immunoSEQ multiplex PCR assay. TCRdb's version of the immuneACCESS table is confined to in-frame rearrangements and falls short of the full clone set. An unresolved V gene accounts for under half of the shortfall where checked; the remainder is of unknown origin. The sample table holds more than 90,000 clones, of which roughly 95% were seen once. The ten largest clonotypes hold roughly 0.34% of the sample. Sequenced material: T cells isolated from PBMCs. The receptor source for this set is a human donor in good health.

This sequence joins TRBV18 and TRBJ1-2, with D possibly TRBD1 on 5 matching bases. The CDR3 has 13 residues. Germline V lookup: CDR1 KGHSH, CDR2 LQKENI. The V and J ends lost 3 bases and 1 base respectively, with 6 bases between them. CDR3 residues: CASSPGGNYGYTF. Written as DNA, the CDR3 is TGTGCCAGCTCACCGGGGGGTAACTATGGCTACACCTTC.

The chain has TRBV7-3 and TRBJ2-1, with 8 nucleotides matching TRBD2. The V segment lost 2 bases and the J segment 7 bases; nucleotides outside the gene matches: 7. Germline V CDR1 and CDR2: SGHTA, FQGTGA. The CDR3 has 15 amino acids. The CDR3 nucleotides are TGTGCCAGCAGCTTATCTCCGGGAGGGCCAAATGAGCAGTTCTTC. Its translation: CASSLSPGGPNEQFF.

Concerning this clone: Germline is not matched at one junction end, which may reflect a read error. This rearrangement joins TRBV10-3 to TRBJ2-7; a weak D match, TRBD2 (6 bases). Germline CDR1 and CDR2: ENHRY and SYGVKD. CDR3 length: 14 amino acids. The CDR3 sequence: CAISESGTETSTSF. In DNA form, the CDR3 reads TGTGCCATCAGTGAGTCCGGGACCGAGACTAGTACAAGCTTC.

The genes are TRBV9 and TRBJ2-7, with 8 bases that match TRBD1. The J segment lost 0 bases and the V segment lost 3 bases, leaving 5 bases of the junction unmatched. This CDR3 region has 15 residues. Germline V gene lookup returns CDR1 SGDLS and CDR2 YYNGEE. The CDR3 sequence: CASSGRDRSSYEQYF. Written as DNA, the CDR3 is TGTGCCAGCAGCGGCCGGGACAGGAGCTCCTACGAGCAGTACTTC.

V and J are TRBV19 and TRBJ2-2; 12 nucleotides align to TRBD2. The CDR3 runs to 15 residues. CDR1 is LNHDA and CDR2 is SQIVND in the germline V gene (reference sequence). The trim removed 9 bases at V and 1 base at J, leaving 3 bases unmatched. This chain's CDR3 is CASLTSGRNTGELFF. In DNA form, the CDR3 reads TGTGCCAGCTTGACTAGCGGGAGGAACACCGGGGAGCTGTTTTTT.

This chain connects TRBV6-1 to TRBJ1-1; D ambiguous. V lost 2 bases to trimming and J lost 0 bases, with 16 bases between them. From germline, CDR1 is MNHNS and CDR2 SASEGT. The CDR3 extends over 17 amino acids. CDR3 nucleotide sequence: TGTGCCAGCAGTGAAACCAGGTTATCACCCGTGAACACTGAAGCTTTCTTT. Protein sequence: CASSETRLSPVNTEAFF.

The rearrangement joins TRBV19 to TRBJ2-3; D remains unclear. The CDR3 runs 12 residues. V lost 3 bases to trimming and J lost 5 bases, with 6 bases between them. From germline, CDR1 is LNHDA and CDR2 SQIVND (reference sequence). CDR3 nucleotide sequence: TGTGCCAGTAGTATCGAACTAGATACGCAGTATTTT. Its protein product is CASSIELDTQYF.

The chain recombines TRBV7-8 with TRBJ2-7, with TRBD2 as a possible D gene (5 bases). The germline gives CDR1 SGHVS, CDR2 FQNEAQ. The CDR3 has 16 residues. Trimming shortened V by 1 base and J by 4 bases, and 17 bases separated the two germline ends. The CDR3 reads CASSLGVGLAYYEQYF. CDR3 DNA sequence: TGTGCCAGCAGCTTAGGCGTTGGACTTGCCTATTACGAGCAGTACTTC.

The chain joins TRBV7-9 to TRBJ2-1, with D perhaps TRBD1 (6 bases). CDR3 length: 18 residues. CDR1 and CDR2 (germline): SEHNR, FQNEAQ (reference sequence). V shed 4 bases and J shed 5 bases, with 24 bases lying between them. For the CDR3, the DNA is TGTGCCAGCAGCTCATCAAAGGGGGTTACTACTAGGCACAATGAGCAGTTCTTC. It is translated as CASSSSKGVTTRHNEQFF.

This clone is a singleton in its sample. The chain couples TRBV5-4 to TRBJ1-1; TRBD1 agrees at 8 bases. The length of the CDR3 is 13 residues. The germline V gene has CDR1 SGHNT and CDR2 YYREEE (reference sequence). V trimming: 5 bases; J trimming: 5 bases; junction bases outside the gene matches: 5. Here the CDR3 reads CASSQWTGTEAFF. The CDR3 DNA reads TGTGCCAGCAGTCAATGGACAGGGACTGAAGCTTTCTTT.

V usage is TRBV7-3 and J usage is TRBJ2-2; 15 bases map to TRBD2. CDR1 SGHTA and CDR2 FQGTGA come from the germline V gene. J gave up 6 bases and V 4 bases, and 3 bases lay outside the gene matches. The CDR3 runs 16 residues. CDR3 region: CASSSGLAGGSGELFF. In DNA form, the CDR3 reads TGTGCCAGCAGCTCGGGACTAGCGGGAGGATCCGGGGAGCTGTTTTTT. Full variable domain (remainder filled in from reference TRBV7-3 and TRBJ2-2): GAGVSQTPSNKVTEKGKYVELRCDPISGHTALYWYRQSLGQGPEFLIYFQGTGAADDSGLPNDRFFAVRPEGSVSTLKIQRTERGDSAVYLCASSSGLAGGSGELFFGEGSRLTVL.

This chain uses TRBV5-4 with TRBJ2-7, with TRBD1 matching 7 bases. Germline V gene sequence: CDR1 SGHNT, CDR2 YYREEE (reference sequence). CDR3 length: 15 amino acids. The V gene end was trimmed by 4 bases and the J gene end by 7 bases; junction bases not matched to a gene: 14. In DNA form, the CDR3 reads TGTGCCAGCAGCGTGACAGGGTCGCCGAGGGAGGAGCAGTACTTC. It codes for CASSVTGSPREEQYF.

The rearrangement links TRBV5-1 to TRBJ1-1, with 10 bases aligning to TRBD1. V lost 4 bases and J lost 0; bases outside the gene matches: 9. The CDR3 has 17 amino acids. Looked up from germline, CDR1 is SGHRS and CDR2 is YFSETQ. The CDR3 protein is CASSPARTGGMNTEAFF. The CDR3 region has the DNA TGCGCCAGCAGCCCCGCCCGGACAGGGGGTATGAACACTGAAGCTTTCTTT.

V is TRBV4-2 and J is TRBJ2-1, with 7 bases matching TRBD2. The V gene's germline CDR1 is LGHNA and CDR2 YNFKEQ. The CDR3 has 17 residues. V lost 2 bases to trimming and J lost 4 bases; unmatched junction nucleotides: 11. The CDR3 nucleotides read TGTGCCAGCAGCCAAAGAGTTGCTGGACTAGTTTACAATGAGCAGTTCTTC. It translates to CASSQRVAGLVYNEQFF.